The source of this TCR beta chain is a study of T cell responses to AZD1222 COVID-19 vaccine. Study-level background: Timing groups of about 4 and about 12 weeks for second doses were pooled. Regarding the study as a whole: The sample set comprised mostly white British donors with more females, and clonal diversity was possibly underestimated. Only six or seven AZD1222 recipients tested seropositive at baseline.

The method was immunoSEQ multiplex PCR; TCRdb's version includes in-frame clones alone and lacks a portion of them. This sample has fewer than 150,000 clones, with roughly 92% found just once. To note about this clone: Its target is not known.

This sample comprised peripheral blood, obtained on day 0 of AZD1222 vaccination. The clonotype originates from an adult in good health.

The CDR3 here is CASSFGFFDEQFF. The CDR3, as DNA: TGTGCCAGCAGTTTCGGGTTCTTCGATGAGCAGTTCTTC. V is TRBV27 and J is TRBJ2-1; D not certain. Looked up from germline, CDR1 is MNHEY and CDR2 is SMNVEV (reference sequence). V dropped 3 bases and J dropped 8 bases, with 11 bases sitting between them. The length of the CDR3 is 13 residues.